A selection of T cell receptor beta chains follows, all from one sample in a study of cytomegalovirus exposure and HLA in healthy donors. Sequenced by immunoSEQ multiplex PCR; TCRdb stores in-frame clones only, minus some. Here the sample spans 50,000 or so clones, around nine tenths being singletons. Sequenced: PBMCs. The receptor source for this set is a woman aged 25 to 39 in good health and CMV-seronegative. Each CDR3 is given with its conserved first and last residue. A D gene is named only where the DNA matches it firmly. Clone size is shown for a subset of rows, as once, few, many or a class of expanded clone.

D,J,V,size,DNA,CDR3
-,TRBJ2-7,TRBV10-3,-,TGTGCCATCAGTGGCGGAGCCGGCGAGCAGTACTTC,CAISGGAGEQYF
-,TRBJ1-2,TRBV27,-,TGTGCCAGCAGTTTATCACCGGGAGATAACTATGGCTACACCTTC,CASSLSPGDNYGYTF
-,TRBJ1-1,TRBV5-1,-,TGCGCCAGCAGCTTTGTACCAGACATGAACACTGAAGCTTTCTTT,CASSFVPDMNTEAFF
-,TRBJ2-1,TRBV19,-,TGTGCCAGTAGTATATCCCCAGCGGCCAATGAGCAGTTCTTC,CASSISPAANEQFF
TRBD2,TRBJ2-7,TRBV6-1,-,TGTGCCAGCAGTGAACTAGAGTGGCGGGAGCCTTACGAGCAGTACTTC,CASSELEWREPYEQYF
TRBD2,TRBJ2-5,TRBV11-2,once,TGTGCCAGCAGGCCCGGGACTAGCGGGCTATCGGAGCAAGAGACCCAGTACTTC,CASRPGTSGLSEQETQYF
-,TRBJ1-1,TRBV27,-,TGTGCCAGCAGTTTACCGGGGTTTCGGGCTGAAGCTTTCTTT,CASSLPGFRAEAFF
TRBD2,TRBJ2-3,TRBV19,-,TGTGCCAGTAGGGGAGGGGCCGGGACAGATACGCAGTATTTT,CASRGGAGTDTQYF
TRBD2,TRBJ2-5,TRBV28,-,TGTGCCAGCAGTTGGTGGACTAGCGGGAGCGGGGGGCAGACCCAGTACTTC,CASSWWTSGSGGQTQYF
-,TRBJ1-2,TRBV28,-,TGTGCCAGCAGTTTTGGGCGGCGTTTACTCCCCCCGGGACTCCTAACAGGTGGCTACACCTTC,CASSFGRRLLPPGLLTGGYTF
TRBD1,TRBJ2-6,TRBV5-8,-,TGTGCCAGCAGCGCGGGACAGGGTGGGGCCAACGTCCTGACTTTC,CASSAGQGGANVLTF
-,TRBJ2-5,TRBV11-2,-,TGTGCCAGCAGCTTGTCCCCCCTAGAGACCCAGTACTTC,CASSLSPLETQYF
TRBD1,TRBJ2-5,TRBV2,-,TGTGCCAGCCGGGCGGACAGGCAAGAGACCCAGTACTTC,CASRADRQETQYF
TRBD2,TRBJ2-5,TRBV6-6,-,TGTGCCAGCAGTCCTCCGGGACTACAAGAGACCCAGTACTTC,CASSPPGLQETQYF
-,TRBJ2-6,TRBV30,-,TGTGCCCTCCGGGACTGGAACTCTGGGGCCAACGTCCTGACTTTC,CALRDWNSGANVLTF
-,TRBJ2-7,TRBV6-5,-,TGTGCCAGCAGTCCCGGACAGAGGGGGTACGAGCAGTACTTC,CASSPGQRGYEQYF
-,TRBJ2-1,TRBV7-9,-,TGTGCCAGCAGCGTACTAGATGGGGTTGAGCAGTTCTTC,CASSVLDGVEQFF
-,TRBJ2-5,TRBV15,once,TGTGCCACCAGCAGAGATTCATTCGCGGGGGCAACGACCCAGTACTTC,CATSRDSFAGATTQYF
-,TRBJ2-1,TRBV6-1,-,TGTGCCAGCAGTGAATTCGTCTCTGAGCAGTTCTTC,CASSEFVSEQFF
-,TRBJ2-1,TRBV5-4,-,TGTGCCAGCAGCTTGTTGCTTAGCCGCAATGAGCAGTTCTTC,CASSLLLSRNEQFF
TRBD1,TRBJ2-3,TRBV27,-,TGTGCCAGCAGTTTGACAGGGGGCCGGAGCACAGATACGCAGTATTTT,CASSLTGGRSTDTQYF
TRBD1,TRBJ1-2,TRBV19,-,TGTGCCAGTAGTGGACCGGGACAGGGTTTTGGCTACACCTTC,CASSGPGQGFGYTF
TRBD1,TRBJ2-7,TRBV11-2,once,TGTGCCAGCAGCACCCCATACCGGGACAGGGTCTACGAGCAGTACTTC,CASSTPYRDRVYEQYF
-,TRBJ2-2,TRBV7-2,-,TGTGCCAGCAGCTTAAATTCAGTGAACACCGGGGAGCTGTTTTTT,CASSLNSVNTGELFF
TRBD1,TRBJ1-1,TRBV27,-,TGTGCCAGCAGTTTCCATATTCTTGGACAGGGTTTATTTGAAGCTTTCTTT,CASSFHILGQGLFEAFF
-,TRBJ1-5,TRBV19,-,TGTGCCAGTAGCCTCCCATGGGGGCCCAATAGACAGCCCCAGCATTTT,CASSLPWGPNRQPQHF